These 21 T cell receptor beta chains share one sample of origin, sequenced in a study of early T cells in non-severe SARS-CoV-2 infection. Using its own MiXCR run on the 5' RACE reads, TCRdb lists one record per CDR3 protein. The sample includes fewer than 85,000 distinct CDR3 sequences, roughly 13% of them seen just once. The sequencing input was whole blood. Every receptor here comes from an adult who was a healthcare worker with PCR-confirmed SARS-CoV-2 infection or an uninfected control (not recorded which).

This clonotype was recorded at least ten times. The chain joins TRBV7-2 to TRBJ1-2; possible D gene TRBD1, 6 bases. Trimming removed 0 bases from V and 6 bases from J, with 17 bases in between. Germline CDR1 and CDR2: SGHTA and FQGNSA. CDR3 length: 16 residues. The CDR3 DNA follows: TGTGCCAGCAGCTTAGCCGATGCGGGGGGGCTGGATGGCTACACCTTC. Translating it yields CASSLADAGGLDGYTF.

This clonotype was observed many times. The chain employs TRBV12-3 or TRBV12-4 and TRBJ2-1; tentatively, D is TRBD1 (6 bases). This CDR3 spans 13 amino acids. V was trimmed by 7 bases and J by 5 bases, leaving 12 bases between them. CDR3 sequence: CASTRQEDNEQFF. In nucleotides, the CDR3 is TGTGCCAGCACCAGACAGGAGGACAATGAGCAGTTCTTC.

The sample holds many counts of this clonotype. The chain joins TRBV29-1 to TRBJ1-2; TRBD1 might be the D (5 bases). Germline V gives CDR1 SQVTM, CDR2 ANQGSEA. The CDR3 is 13 amino acids. Trimming took 7 bases from V and 0 from J, leaving 12 bases between them. CDR3 coding DNA: TGCAGCGATATGACAGCCACTAACTATGGCTACACCTTC. Amino acids: CSDMTATNYGYTF.

The chain uses TRBV5-6 and TRBJ1-2; no clear D gene. This CDR3 is 17 amino acids long. Germline CDR1 and CDR2: SGHDT and YYEEEE. The germline V and J ends were trimmed by 4 bases and 2 bases, with 21 bases remaining between them. The DNA for the CDR3 is TGTGCCAGCAGCGCACGGGCGTCTGCGGGGAGGAACTATGGCTACACCTTC. Its translation: CASSARASAGRNYGYTF. Full variable domain (remainder filled in from reference TRBV5-6 and TRBJ1-2): DAGVTQSPTHLIKTRGQQVTLRCSPKSGHDTVSWYQQALGQGPQFIFQYYEEEERQRGNFPDRFSGHQFPNYSSELNVNALLLGDSALYLCASSARASAGRNYGYTFGSGTRLTVV.

This clonotype was counted at least ten times. J is TRBJ2-1 and V is TRBV5-6, with no clear D. V lost 2 bases, J lost 7 bases, and 7 bases lay in between. This CDR3 contains 12 residues. Germline V gene sequence: CDR1 SGHDT, CDR2 YYEEEE. The CDR3 loop is CASSFLGNEQFF. In DNA, the CDR3 is TGTGCCAGCAGCTTCTTGGGGAATGAGCAGTTCTTC.

This clonotype has only a few counts. This chain connects TRBV4-3 to TRBJ1-1; D gene unclear. The germline CDR1 and CDR2 sequences are LGHNA and YSLEER. The germline V and J ends were trimmed by 0 bases and 7 bases, with 15 bases remaining between them. This CDR3 contains 15 residues. Here the CDR3 reads CASSQDRRAYFEAFF. In nucleotides, the CDR3 is TGCGCCAGCAGCCAAGACCGAAGGGCCTACTTTGAAGCTTTCTTT.

There are many counts of this clonotype. The J gene is TRBJ1-5, the V gene TRBV19; D gene ambiguous. Trimming removed 4 bases from V and 8 bases from J, with 15 bases in between. Germline CDR1 is LNHDA and CDR2 is SQIVND (reference sequence). The length of the CDR3 is 14 residues. In DNA form, the CDR3 reads TGTGCCAGTAGTACGATGGGGTTTTTGGAGCCCCAGCATTTT. Its protein product is CASSTMGFLEPQHF. The entire variable domain, with the rest obtained from reference TRBV19 and TRBJ1-5, is as follows: DGGITQSPKYLFRKEGQNVTLSCEQNLNHDAMYWYRQDPGQGLRLIYYSQIVNDFQKGDIAEGYSVSREKKESFPLTVTSAQKNPTAFYLCASSTMGFLEPQHFGDGTRLSIL.

There are a few counts of this clonotype. The chain has TRBV5-1 and TRBJ2-5; 12 nucleotides match TRBD1. Germline lookup yields CDR1 SGHRS and CDR2 YFSETQ. This CDR3 has 17 amino acids. Trimming cost V 4 bases and J 3 bases; bases outside gene matches: 10. The chain's CDR3 is CASSPVPGTGGKETQYF. In DNA form, the CDR3 reads TGCGCCAGCAGCCCAGTCCCGGGGACAGGGGGCAAAGAGACCCAGTACTTC.

This clonotype has only a few counts. The chain carries TRBV5-1 and TRBJ2-2; a weak D match, TRBD2 (5 bases). This CDR3 region has 14 residues. The ends were cut back, 3 bases at V and 6 bases at J, with 12 bases in the middle. Looked up from germline, CDR1 is SGHRS and CDR2 is YFSETQ. CDR3 coding DNA: TGCGCCAGCAGCTGGGGAGACTTGCCCGGGGAGCTGTTTTTT. Protein product: CASSWGDLPGELFF.

This clonotype showed up just a few times. The genes are TRBV18 and TRBJ2-5; D gene uncertain. The length of the CDR3 is 16 residues. Trimming pared 1 base from V and 0 bases from J, leaving 12 bases between. Germline CDR1 and CDR2: KGHSH and LQKENI. Here the CDR3 DNA reads TGTGCCAGCTCACCACTAAGGCAGATGTACCAAGAGACCCAGTACTTC. It encodes CASSPLRQMYQETQYF.

The chain recombines TRBV29-1 with TRBJ1-2; D unresolved. Looked up from germline, CDR1 is SQVTM and CDR2 is ANQGSEA. This CDR3 comprises 12 residues. V shed 3 bases and J shed 4 bases, with 9 bases lying between them. The CDR3 bases are TGCAGCGTTGATCGTCAGAGCTATGGCTACACCTTC. It translates to CSVDRQSYGYTF.

This chain joins TRBV5-1 and TRBJ2-7; 7 bases align to TRBD1. Germline V gene sequence: CDR1 SGHRS, CDR2 YFSETQ. Trimming took 3 bases from V and 6 from J; bases not matched to a gene: 12. This CDR3 comprises 15 residues. CDR3 in DNA: TGCGCCAGCAGCTCGGTCGCTGAGGGGGCAGTCGAGCAGTACTTC. Encoded protein: CASSSVAEGAVEQYF.

This chain uses TRBV27 with TRBJ2-1; D unresolved. Deletions cut 8 bases from V and 8 bases from J, with 7 bases between. The CDR3 spans 10 residues. The V gene's germline CDR1 is MNHEY and CDR2 SMNVEV (reference sequence). CDR3 nucleotide sequence: TGTGCCAGCTTAAGGGATGAGCAGTTCTTC. Its protein product is CASLRDEQFF.

This clonotype showed up many times. The chain combines TRBV19 with TRBJ2-5; unclear D gene. CDR3 size: 16 residues. V lost 7 bases, J lost 0 bases, and 18 bases lay in between. Germline-derived CDR1 and CDR2 are LNHDA and SQIVND (reference sequence). Written as DNA, the CDR3 is TGTGCCAGTAAGGTTTGGGGAACGGACGACCAAGAGACCCAGTACTTC. Its protein is CASKVWGTDDQETQYF. The entire variable domain, with the rest obtained from reference TRBV19 and TRBJ2-5, is as follows: DGGITQSPKYLFRKEGQNVTLSCEQNLNHDAMYWYRQDPGQGLRLIYYSQIVNDFQKGDIAEGYSVSREKKESFPLTVTSAQKNPTAFYLCASKVWGTDDQETQYFGPGTRLLVL.

The chain employs TRBV21-1 and TRBJ2-3; TRBD1 reflects the table's D call only, with no check against the DNA. TRBV21-1 is tagged as a pseudogene. CDR3 length equals 14 residues. The CDR3 DNA follows: TGTGCCAGCAGCTGCGGGGGGTCCACAGATACGCAGTATTTT. It yields the protein CASSCGGSTDTQYF.

This clonotype was observed a few times. The V call is TRBV7-2, the J call TRBJ1-1; D ambiguous. V gave up 3 bases and J gave up 8 bases, with 10 bases separating them. CDR3 length: 12 amino acids. Per germline, CDR1 SGHTA and CDR2 FQGNSA. CDR3 coding DNA: TGTGCCAGCAGCTTCGGGCCGCGGGAAGCTTTCTTT. Translated: CASSFGPREAFF.

This clonotype was observed many times. The rearrangement joins TRBV2 to TRBJ1-5; D is ambiguous. This CDR3 comprises 13 residues. Per germline, CDR1 SNHLY and CDR2 FYNNEI. Trimming shortened V by 7 bases and J by 4 bases, and 11 bases separated the two germline ends. The CDR3 nucleotides are TGTGCCAGCATAATAAGCGAAAATCAGCCCCAGCATTTT. As protein: CASIISENQPQHF.

A few counts support this clonotype. The V call is TRBV7-6, the J call TRBJ1-5; 7 positions match TRBD1. V dropped 3 bases and J dropped 5; count of bases not matched to a gene: 1. This CDR3 has 13 amino acids. Germline V lookup: CDR1 SGHVS, CDR2 FNYEAQ. This CDR3 is CASSLGTDQPQHF. Written as DNA, the CDR3 is TGTGCCAGCAGCTTGGGGACAGATCAGCCCCAGCATTTT.

CDR3 bases: TGCAGTGCTAGCCGTGGGGCATCAAACCAAGAGACCCAGTACTTC. This encodes CSASRGASNQETQYF. The chain links TRBV20-1 to TRBJ2-5, with a weak D call TRBD1 (5 bases). Germline V gives CDR1 DFQATT, CDR2 SNEGSKA (reference sequence). V lost 3 bases and J lost 0, with 14 bases in between. The CDR3 runs to 15 residues.

This clonotype was counted between two and nine times. The chain has TRBV6-5 and TRBJ1-6; 9 positions agree with TRBD1. Germline CDR1 reads MNHEY; CDR2 reads SVGAGI. V gave up 6 bases and J gave up 10 bases; unmatched junction bases: 10. The CDR3 consists of 15 residues. The CDR3 here is CASRSKDRGDSPLHF. CDR3 bases: TGTGCCAGCAGATCAAAGGACAGGGGCGACTCACCCCTCCACTTT.

J is TRBJ1-4 and V is TRBV7-9; TRBD1 matches 7 bases. The V gene's germline CDR1 is SEHNR and CDR2 FQNEAQ (reference sequence). V shed 5 bases, J shed 8 bases, and the junction held 8 bases outside the gene matches. The length of the CDR3 is 14 residues. This CDR3 reads CASSGRQGYEKLFF. Here the CDR3 DNA reads TGTGCCAGCAGCGGAAGACAGGGATACGAAAAACTGTTTTTT.